This TCR beta chain was sequenced in a study of blood T cell repertoires in COVID-19. This table comes from immunoSEQ multiplex PCR, and its TCRdb copy is limited to in-frame clones, with some not included. The top ten hold 5.5% to 7% of the sample, which has 20,000 to 25,000 clones, about 87% seen once. The V gene lost 8 bases and the J gene lost 5 bases, with 12 bases spanning the gap. The germline V gene encodes CDR1 SNHLY and CDR2 FYNNEI. The CDR3 runs 13 residues. The sequence came from a woman aged 80 or older with active COVID-19. The genes are TRBV2 and TRBJ2-2, with D perhaps TRBD2 (5 bases). Sequenced input: peripheral blood. Written as DNA, the CDR3 is TGTGCCAGCTACCTCGGGGTTACCGGGGAGCTGTTTTTT. Translating gives CASYLGVTGELFF.